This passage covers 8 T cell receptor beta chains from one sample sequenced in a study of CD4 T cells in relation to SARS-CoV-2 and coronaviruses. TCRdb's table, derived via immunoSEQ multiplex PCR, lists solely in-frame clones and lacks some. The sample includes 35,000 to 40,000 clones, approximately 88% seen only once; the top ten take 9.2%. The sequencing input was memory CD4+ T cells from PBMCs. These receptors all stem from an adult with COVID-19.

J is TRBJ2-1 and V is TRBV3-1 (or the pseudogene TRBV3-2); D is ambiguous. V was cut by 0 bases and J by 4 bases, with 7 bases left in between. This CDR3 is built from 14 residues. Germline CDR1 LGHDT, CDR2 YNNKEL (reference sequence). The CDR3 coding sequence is TGTGCCAGCAGCCAAGACGGGCAGTACAATGAGCAGTTCTTC. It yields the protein CASSQDGQYNEQFF.

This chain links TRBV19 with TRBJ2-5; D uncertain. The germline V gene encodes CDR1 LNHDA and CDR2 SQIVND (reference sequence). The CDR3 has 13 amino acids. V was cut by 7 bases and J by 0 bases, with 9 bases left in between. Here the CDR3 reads CASKARHQETQYF. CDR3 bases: TGTGCCAGTAAGGCACGGCACCAAGAGACCCAGTACTTC.

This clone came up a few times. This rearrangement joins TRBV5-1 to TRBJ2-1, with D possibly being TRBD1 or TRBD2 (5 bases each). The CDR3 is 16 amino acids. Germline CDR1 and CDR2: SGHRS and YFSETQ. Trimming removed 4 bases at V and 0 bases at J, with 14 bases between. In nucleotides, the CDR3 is TGCGCCAGCAGCCGGGGCTCGGGGAGCTCCTACAATGAGCAGTTCTTC. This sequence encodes CASSRGSGSSYNEQFF.

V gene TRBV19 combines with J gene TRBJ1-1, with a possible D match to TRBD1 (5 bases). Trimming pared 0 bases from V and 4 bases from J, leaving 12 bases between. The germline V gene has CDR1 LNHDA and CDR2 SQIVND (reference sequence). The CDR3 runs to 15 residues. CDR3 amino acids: CASSIDLSRATEAFF. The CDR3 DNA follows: TGTGCCAGTAGTATAGATCTTTCCAGGGCCACTGAAGCTTTCTTT.

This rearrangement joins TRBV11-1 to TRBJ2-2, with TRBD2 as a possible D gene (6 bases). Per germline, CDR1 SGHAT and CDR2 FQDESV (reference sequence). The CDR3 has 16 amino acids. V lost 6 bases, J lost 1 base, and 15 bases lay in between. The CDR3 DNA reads TGTGCCAGCAGGGGCGGGGCGGGCATGAACACCGGGGAGCTGTTTTTT. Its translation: CASRGGAGMNTGELFF. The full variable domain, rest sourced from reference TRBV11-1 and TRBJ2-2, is EAEVAQSPRYKITEKSQAVAFWCDPISGHATLYWYRQILGQGPELLVQFQDESVVDDSQLPKDRFSAERLKGVDSTLKIQPAELGDSAMYLCASRGGAGMNTGELFFGEGSRLTVL.

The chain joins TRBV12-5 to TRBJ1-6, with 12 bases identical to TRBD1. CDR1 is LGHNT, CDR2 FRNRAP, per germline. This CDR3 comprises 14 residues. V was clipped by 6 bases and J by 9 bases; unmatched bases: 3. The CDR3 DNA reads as TGTGCTAGTGGCAGGGGACAGGGGGCTTCACCCCTCCACTTT. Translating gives CASGRGQGASPLHF. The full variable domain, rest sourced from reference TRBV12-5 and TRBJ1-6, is DARVTQTPRHKVTEMGQEVTMRCQPILGHNTVFWYRQTMMQGLELLAYFRNRAPLDDSGMPKDRFSAEMPDATLATLKIQPSEPRDSAVYFCASGRGQGASPLHFGNGTRLTVT.

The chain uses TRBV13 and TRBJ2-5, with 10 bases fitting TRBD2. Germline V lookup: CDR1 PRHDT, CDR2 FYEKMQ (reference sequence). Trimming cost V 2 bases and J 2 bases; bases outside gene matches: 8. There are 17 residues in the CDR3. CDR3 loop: CASSLPGTSDLQETQYF. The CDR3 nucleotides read TGTGCCAGCAGCTTACCCGGGACTAGCGATCTACAAGAGACCCAGTACTTC.

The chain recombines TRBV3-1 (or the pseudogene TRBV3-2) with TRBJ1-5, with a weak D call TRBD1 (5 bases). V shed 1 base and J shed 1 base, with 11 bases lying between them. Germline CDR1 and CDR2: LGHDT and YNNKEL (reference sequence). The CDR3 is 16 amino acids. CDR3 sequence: CASSQGGGDSNQPQHF. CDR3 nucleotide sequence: TGTGCCAGCAGCCAAGGGGGAGGGGACAGCAATCAGCCCCAGCATTTT.